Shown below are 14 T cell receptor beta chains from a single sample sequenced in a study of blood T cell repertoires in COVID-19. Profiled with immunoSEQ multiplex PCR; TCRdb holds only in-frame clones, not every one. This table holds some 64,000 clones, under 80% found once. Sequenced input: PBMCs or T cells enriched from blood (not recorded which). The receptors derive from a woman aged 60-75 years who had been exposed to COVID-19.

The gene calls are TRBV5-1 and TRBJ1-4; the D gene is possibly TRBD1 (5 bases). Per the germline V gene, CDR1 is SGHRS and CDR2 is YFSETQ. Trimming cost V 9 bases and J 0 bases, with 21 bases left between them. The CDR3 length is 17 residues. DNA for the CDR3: TGCGCCACCTGCCGAGGACATAGCCCTTCAACTAATGAAAAACTGTTTTTT. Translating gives CATCRGHSPSTNEKLFF.

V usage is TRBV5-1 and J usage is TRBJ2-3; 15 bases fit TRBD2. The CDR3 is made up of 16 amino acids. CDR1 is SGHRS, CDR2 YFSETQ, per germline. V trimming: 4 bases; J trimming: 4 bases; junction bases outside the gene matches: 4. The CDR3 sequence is CASSLGTSGRSDTQYF. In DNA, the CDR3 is TGCGCCAGCAGCCTGGGGACTAGCGGGAGGTCAGATACGCAGTATTTT.

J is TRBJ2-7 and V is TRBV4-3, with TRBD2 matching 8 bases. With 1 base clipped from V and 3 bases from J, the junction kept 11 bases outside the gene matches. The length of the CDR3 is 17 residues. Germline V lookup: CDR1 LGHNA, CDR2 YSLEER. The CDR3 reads CASSQALSGSGYYEQYF. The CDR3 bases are TGCGCCAGCAGCCAAGCCCTGAGCGGGAGTGGGTACTACGAGCAGTACTTC.

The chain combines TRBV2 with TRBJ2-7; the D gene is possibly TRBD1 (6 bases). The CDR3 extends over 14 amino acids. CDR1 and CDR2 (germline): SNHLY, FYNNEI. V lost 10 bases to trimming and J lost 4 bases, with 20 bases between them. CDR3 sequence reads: CATTFVDSHYEQYF. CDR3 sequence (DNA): TGTGCCACAACTTTCGTGGACAGCCATTACGAGCAGTACTTC.

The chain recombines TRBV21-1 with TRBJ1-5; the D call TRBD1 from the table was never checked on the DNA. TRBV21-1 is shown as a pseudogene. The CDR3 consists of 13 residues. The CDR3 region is CASSWDRIRPQHF. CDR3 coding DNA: TGTGCCAGCAGTTGGGACAGGATTCGGCCCCAGCATTTT.

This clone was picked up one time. CDR3 sequence reads: CASSPVAGNYGYTF. The CDR3 DNA sequence: TGTGCCAGCAGCCCCGTGGCAGGGAACTATGGCTACACCTTC. The genes are TRBV7-9 and TRBJ1-2; tentatively, D is TRBD1 (5 bases). The CDR3 has 14 residues. Germline V gene data show CDR1 as SEHNR and CDR2 as FQNEAQ (reference sequence). The V gene lost 5 bases and the J gene lost 2 bases, with 12 bases spanning the gap. Using reference TRBV7-9 and TRBJ1-2 for the parts outside the CDR3, the full variable domain is DTGVSQNPRHKITKRGQNVTFRCDPISEHNRLYWYRQTLGQGPEFLTYFQNEAQLEKSRLLSDRFSAERPKGSFSTLEIQRTEQGDSAMYLCASSPVAGNYGYTFGSGTRLTVV.

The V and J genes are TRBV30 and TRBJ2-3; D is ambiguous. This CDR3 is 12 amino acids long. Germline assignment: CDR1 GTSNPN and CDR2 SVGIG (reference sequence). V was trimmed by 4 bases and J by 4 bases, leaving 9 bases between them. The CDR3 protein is CAWKWAADTQYF. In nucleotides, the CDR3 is TGTGCCTGGAAGTGGGCCGCAGATACGCAGTATTTT.

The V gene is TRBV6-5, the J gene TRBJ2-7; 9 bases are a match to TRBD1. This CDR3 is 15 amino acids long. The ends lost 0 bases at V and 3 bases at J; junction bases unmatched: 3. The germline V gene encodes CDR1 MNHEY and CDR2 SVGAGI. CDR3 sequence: CASSYSGTGFYEQYF. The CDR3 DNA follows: TGTGCCAGCAGTTACTCGGGGACAGGGTTCTACGAGCAGTACTTC.

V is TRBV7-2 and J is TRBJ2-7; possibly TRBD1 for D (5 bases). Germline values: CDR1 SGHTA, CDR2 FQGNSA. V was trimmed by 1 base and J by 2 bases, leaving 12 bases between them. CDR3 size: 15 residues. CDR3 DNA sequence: TGTGCCAGCAGCTTAGATCAGGGTGGCCCCTACGAGCAGTACTTC. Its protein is CASSLDQGGPYEQYF.

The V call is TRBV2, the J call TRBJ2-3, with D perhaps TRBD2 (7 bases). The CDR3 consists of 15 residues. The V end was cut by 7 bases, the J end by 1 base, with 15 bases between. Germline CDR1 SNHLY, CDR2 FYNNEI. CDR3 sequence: CASKAGAGGTDTQYF. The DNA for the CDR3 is TGTGCCAGCAAGGCGGGGGCCGGAGGCACAGATACGCAGTATTTT.

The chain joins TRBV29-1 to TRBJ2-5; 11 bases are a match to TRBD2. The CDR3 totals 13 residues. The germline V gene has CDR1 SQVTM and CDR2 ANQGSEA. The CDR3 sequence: CTVVAGGPETQYF. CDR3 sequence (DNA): TGCACCGTGGTAGCGGGAGGGCCGGAGACCCAGTACTTC.

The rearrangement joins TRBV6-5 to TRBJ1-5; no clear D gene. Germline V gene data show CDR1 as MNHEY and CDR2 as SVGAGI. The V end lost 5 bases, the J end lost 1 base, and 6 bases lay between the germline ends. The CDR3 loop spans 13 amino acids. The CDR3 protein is CASSQQSNQPQHF. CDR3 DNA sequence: TGTGCCAGCAGTCAACAGAGCAATCAGCCCCAGCATTTT.

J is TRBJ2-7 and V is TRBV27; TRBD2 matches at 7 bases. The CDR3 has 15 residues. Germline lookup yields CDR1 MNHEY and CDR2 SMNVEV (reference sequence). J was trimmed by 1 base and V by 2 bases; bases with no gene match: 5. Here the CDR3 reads CASSLVGGISYEQYF. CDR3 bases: TGTGCCAGCAGTTTAGTGGGGGGGATTTCCTACGAGCAGTACTTC.

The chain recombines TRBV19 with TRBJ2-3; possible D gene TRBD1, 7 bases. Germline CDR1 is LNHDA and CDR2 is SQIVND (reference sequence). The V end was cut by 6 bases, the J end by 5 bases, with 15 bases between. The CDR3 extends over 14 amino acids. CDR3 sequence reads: CASSQTGRIDTQYF. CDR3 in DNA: TGTGCCAGTAGCCAGACAGGGAGGATAGATACGCAGTATTTT.